This T cell receptor beta chain was found in a study of shared T cell receptors in the human thymus. Generated by immunoSEQ multiplex PCR, the TCRdb table keeps only in-frame clones and is missing some. The sample contains some 700,000 clones, 88% of which appear only once. This sample was shared with a second study, whose subject was human thymus T cells.

The TCR originated in a boy under two years old with a congenital heart defect. The specimen was thymocytes.

Here the CDR3 reads CASSLGSGRASYEQYF. The CDR3 DNA is TGTGCCAGCAGTTTGGGTAGCGGGAGGGCCTCCTACGAGCAGTACTTC. The V gene is TRBV27, the J gene TRBJ2-7, with 11 bases matching TRBD2. J was trimmed by 0 bases and V by 3 bases; bases with no gene match: 4. Germline CDR1 MNHEY, CDR2 SMNVEV (reference sequence). This CDR3 is built from 16 residues.